The clone carrying this TCR beta chain has a count of ten or more. Its antigen is still unknown. The data stem from a study of T-cell reconstitution after alpha-beta-depleted transplantation in children. Study observations and caveats: Several hundred expanded graft clones reportedly gave rise to the alpha-beta T cells present about two months after transplant.

Molecular barcoding with unique molecular identifiers was used for the TCRbeta library. TCRdb re-called the PCR reads with MiXCR, one entry per CDR3 protein. Altogether about 110,000 distinct CDR3 sequences are present, about 6% being singletons, with the ten largest covering roughly 25%. This receptor was obtained from a male patient aged 2-9 years who had a stem cell transplant for acute lymphoblastic leukemia, so the T cells may come from the graft donor. The sample in question was PBMCs, mostly from graft donor cells, obtained 360 days after TCRalphabeta/CD19-depleted stem cell transplant.

The CDR3, as DNA: TGTGCCAGCAGCCCGAGCGGGAGAGGAACCGGGGAGCTGTTTTTT. It specifies CASSPSGRGTGELFF. The gene calls are TRBV9 and TRBJ2-2; 8 positions match TRBD2. The J segment lost 5 bases and the V segment lost 4 bases, leaving 7 bases of the junction unmatched. Germline values: CDR1 SGDLS, CDR2 YYNGEE. The CDR3 is made up of 15 amino acids. The full variable domain, its missing parts supplied by reference TRBV9 and TRBJ2-2, is DSGVTQTPKHLITATGQRVTLRCSPRSGDLSVYWYQQSLDQGLQFLIQYYNGEERAKGNILERFSAQQFPDLHSELNLSSLELGDSALYFCASSPSGRGTGELFFGEGSRLTVL.